The 2 T cell receptor beta chains below all came from one sample that was sequenced in a study of shared clonotypes between healthy human individuals. CD45RO negativity and positive selection for CCR7 defined naive CD8 cells, a population that excluded terminally differentiated effector memory CD45RA+ cells. This table comes from immunoSEQ multiplex PCR, and its TCRdb copy is limited to in-frame clones, with some not included. The profile shows over 2,000,000 clones, just over 90% of them singletons. Sequenced material: naive CD8+ T cells from PBMCs. These receptors all come from a man aged 18 to 30 in good health. Some clones in this sample may be carry-over from other donors' samples.

The V and J genes are TRBV19 and TRBJ2-7; TRBD2 aligns across 7 bases. This CDR3 is 15 amino acids long. J was trimmed by 3 bases and V by 6 bases; bases with no gene match: 11. Germline-derived CDR1 and CDR2 are LNHDA and SQIVND (reference sequence). The CDR3 DNA reads TGTGCCAGTAGCGCGTTAGTGGCGGGGGACTACGAGCAGTACTTC. Translated: CASSALVAGDYEQYF.

The rearrangement uses TRBV5-1 and TRBJ1-2; TRBD1 matches at 9 bases. The germline V gene has CDR1 SGHRS and CDR2 YFSETQ. V dropped 4 bases and J dropped 6; count of bases not matched to a gene: 10. This CDR3 has 15 amino acids. CDR3: CASSPGQGIFDGYTF. CDR3 DNA: TGCGCCAGCAGCCCCGGACAGGGGATCTTTGATGGCTACACCTTC.